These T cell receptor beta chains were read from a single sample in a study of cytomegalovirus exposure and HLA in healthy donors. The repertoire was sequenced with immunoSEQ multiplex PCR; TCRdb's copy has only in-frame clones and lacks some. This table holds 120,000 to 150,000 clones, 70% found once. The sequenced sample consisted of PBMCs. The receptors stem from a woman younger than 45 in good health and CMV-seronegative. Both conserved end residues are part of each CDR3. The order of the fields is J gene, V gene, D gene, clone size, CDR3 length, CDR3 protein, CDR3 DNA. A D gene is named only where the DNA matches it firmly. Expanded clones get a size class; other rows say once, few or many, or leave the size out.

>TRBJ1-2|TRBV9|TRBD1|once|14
CASSVAAGGRGYTF
TGTGCCAGCAGCGTAGCGGCAGGGGGACGCGGCTACACCTTC
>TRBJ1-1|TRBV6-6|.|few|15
CASSPSRGDGTEAFF
TGTGCCAGCAGTCCATCCCGGGGGGATGGCACTGAAGCTTTCTTT
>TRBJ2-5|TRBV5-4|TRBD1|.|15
CASSGDSPPRETQYF
TGTGCCAGCAGCGGGGACAGCCCTCCGAGGGAGACCCAGTACTTC
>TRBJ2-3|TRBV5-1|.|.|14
CASSLRTSTDTQYF
TGCGCCAGCAGCTTACGAACTTCCACAGATACGCAGTATTTT
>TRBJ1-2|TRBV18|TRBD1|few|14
CASSPGQGNYGYTF
TGTGCCAGCTCACCAGGACAGGGGAACTATGGCTACACCTTC
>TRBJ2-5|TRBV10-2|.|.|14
CASSRTALQETQYF
TGCGCCAGCAGTCGGACAGCTCTCCAAGAGACCCAGTACTTC
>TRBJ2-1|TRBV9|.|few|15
CASSVAASHYNEQFF
TGTGCCAGCAGCGTAGCAGCGTCCCACTACAATGAGCAGTTCTTC
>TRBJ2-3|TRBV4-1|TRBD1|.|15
CASSLQQGAGDTQYF
TGCGCCAGCAGCCTACAACAGGGGGCTGGAGATACGCAGTATTTT
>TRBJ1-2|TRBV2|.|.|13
CASVAGANYGYTF
TGTGCCAGCGTCGCGGGGGCTAACTATGGCTACACCTTC
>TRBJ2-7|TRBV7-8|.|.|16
CASSSGTRNLPYEQYF
TGTGCCAGCAGCTCCGGGACAAGAAACTTACCCTACGAGCAGTACTTC
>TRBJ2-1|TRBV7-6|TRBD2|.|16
CASSLRLAGVYNEQFF
TGTGCCAGCAGCTTACGGCTAGCGGGGGTCTACAATGAGCAGTTCTTC
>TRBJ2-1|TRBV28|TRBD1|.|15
CASSPGTGNYNEQFF
TGTGCCAGCAGTCCCGGGACAGGGAACTACAATGAGCAGTTCTTC
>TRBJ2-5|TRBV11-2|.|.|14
CASSFPGFQETQYF
TGTGCCAGCAGCTTCCCGGGGTTCCAAGAGACCCAGTACTTC
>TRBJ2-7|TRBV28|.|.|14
CASSSGSRVGEQYF
TGTGCCAGCAGCTCAGGGTCCAGGGTTGGCGAGCAGTACTTC
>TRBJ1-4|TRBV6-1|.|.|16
CASSEMFRFSGEKLFF
TGTGCCAGCAGTGAAATGTTCCGGTTTAGCGGTGAAAAACTGTTTTTT
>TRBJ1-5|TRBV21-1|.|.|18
CASNSGTGTDNSNQPQHF
TGTGCCAGCAACTCTGGGACAGGGACCGATAATAGCAATCAGCCCCAGCATTTT
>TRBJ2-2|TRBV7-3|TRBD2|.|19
CASSFSGTSGDKHTGELFF
TGTGCCAGCAGCTTTTCCGGGACTAGCGGGGATAAGCACACCGGGGAGCTGTTTTTT
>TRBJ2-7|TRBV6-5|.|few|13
CASGVDRAYEQYF
TGTGCCAGCGGAGTGGACAGAGCCTACGAGCAGTACTTC
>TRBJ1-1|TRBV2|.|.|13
CATTTIPNTEAFF
TGTGCCACCACGACAATCCCGAACACTGAAGCTTTCTTT
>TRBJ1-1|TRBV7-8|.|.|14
CASSSSGWDTEAFF
TGTGCCAGCAGCTCCTCGGGGTGGGACACTGAAGCTTTCTTT